Listed below are T cell receptor beta chains from one sample, sequenced in a study of shared clonotypes between healthy human individuals. Assay used: immunoSEQ multiplex PCR; TCRdb lists only in-frame clones, some missing. The table lists over 400,000 clones, roughly 80% of them singletons. The sample was PBMCs. These receptors originate from a middle-aged woman in good health. Some clones in this sample may be carry-over from other donors' samples. CDR3s include the opening cysteine and the closing phenylalanine or tryptophan. Fields, in order: CDR3 protein, V gene, J gene, CDR3 length.

CDR3 protein: CASSYSTYENEKLFF
V gene: TRBV6-6
J gene: TRBJ1-4
CDR3 length: 15

CDR3 protein: CSVVLMKSDEQYF
V gene: TRBV29-1
J gene: TRBJ2-7
CDR3 length: 13

CDR3 protein: CASSLGGQSYGYTF
V gene: TRBV7-2
J gene: TRBJ1-2
CDR3 length: 14

CDR3 protein: CAWVRGKGNTIYF
V gene: TRBV30
J gene: TRBJ1-3
CDR3 length: 13

CDR3 protein: CASSGGAGGSYEQYF
V gene: TRBV9
J gene: TRBJ2-7
CDR3 length: 15

CDR3 protein: CASSRGRTWTDTIYF
V gene: TRBV6-5
J gene: TRBJ1-3
CDR3 length: 15

CDR3 protein: CASSLGGQRNTEAFF
V gene: TRBV11-3
J gene: TRBJ1-1
CDR3 length: 15

CDR3 protein: CASSPNGTGGTLRTYEQYF
V gene: TRBV7-9
J gene: TRBJ2-7
CDR3 length: 19

CDR3 protein: CASVSGFSSYEQYF
V gene: TRBV6-5
J gene: TRBJ2-7
CDR3 length: 14

CDR3 protein: CARRGQGHSMDGYTF
V gene: TRBV5-3
J gene: TRBJ1-2
CDR3 length: 15

CDR3 protein: CASSLVGDSSTDTQYF
V gene: TRBV5-1
J gene: TRBJ2-3
CDR3 length: 16

CDR3 protein: CASSLAASNYGYTF
V gene: TRBV11-2
J gene: TRBJ1-2
CDR3 length: 14

CDR3 protein: CASSWGSGGTQYF
V gene: TRBV7-9
J gene: TRBJ2-5
CDR3 length: 13

CDR3 protein: CASSQEASIRREQYF
V gene: TRBV4-2
J gene: TRBJ2-7
CDR3 length: 15

CDR3 protein: CAWSPSSYEQYF
V gene: TRBV30
J gene: TRBJ2-7
CDR3 length: 12

CDR3 protein: CASSEGSNQPQHF
V gene: TRBV5-1
J gene: TRBJ1-5
CDR3 length: 13

CDR3 protein: CSAQNAGKYEQYF
V gene: TRBV29-1
J gene: TRBJ2-7
CDR3 length: 13

CDR3 protein: CASSVFQETQYF
V gene: TRBV5-1
J gene: TRBJ2-5
CDR3 length: 12

CDR3 protein: CASSSPLGPGELFF
V gene: TRBV28
J gene: TRBJ2-2
CDR3 length: 14

CDR3 protein: CASSLLGWLAGEGEQYF
V gene: TRBV5-6
J gene: TRBJ2-7
CDR3 length: 17

CDR3 protein: CASSLWGQGRDEQFF
V gene: TRBV28
J gene: TRBJ2-1
CDR3 length: 15

CDR3 protein: CASSGGLAGSYNEQFF
V gene: TRBV5-6
J gene: TRBJ2-1
CDR3 length: 16

CDR3 protein: CASSATGNYGYTF
V gene: TRBV27
J gene: TRBJ1-2
CDR3 length: 13

CDR3 protein: CASSPGLAGVDTGELFF
V gene: TRBV7-3
J gene: TRBJ2-2
CDR3 length: 17

CDR3 protein: CASSLAPGFTDTQYF
V gene: TRBV7-9
J gene: TRBJ2-3
CDR3 length: 15

CDR3 protein: CASSPDTAIYGYTF
V gene: TRBV4-1
J gene: TRBJ1-2
CDR3 length: 14

CDR3 protein: CASSPVGEAWYGYTF
V gene: TRBV5-1
J gene: TRBJ1-2
CDR3 length: 15

CDR3 protein: CASSPSGISYNEQFF
V gene: TRBV5-4
J gene: TRBJ2-1
CDR3 length: 15

CDR3 protein: CASSLDYSQTQYF
V gene: TRBV7-2
J gene: TRBJ2-5
CDR3 length: 13

CDR3 protein: CVSNPGVGTDTQYF
V gene: TRBV6-5
J gene: TRBJ2-3
CDR3 length: 14

CDR3 protein: CASSDSGRAWDTQYF
V gene: TRBV7-2
J gene: TRBJ2-3
CDR3 length: 15

CDR3 protein: CASSSGTGGFAEAFF
V gene: TRBV7-3
J gene: TRBJ1-1
CDR3 length: 15

CDR3 protein: CASSKDYTGELFF
V gene: TRBV19
J gene: TRBJ2-2
CDR3 length: 13

CDR3 protein: CASSREGVGGYTF
V gene: TRBV6-1
J gene: TRBJ1-2
CDR3 length: 13

CDR3 protein: CASSLEGFPLETQYF
V gene: TRBV11-2
J gene: TRBJ2-5
CDR3 length: 15

CDR3 protein: CASSGLTVSGNTIYF
V gene: TRBV2
J gene: TRBJ1-3
CDR3 length: 15

CDR3 protein: CASSYREQETQYF
V gene: TRBV5-1
J gene: TRBJ2-5
CDR3 length: 13

CDR3 protein: CASSPSGGKGYGYTF
V gene: TRBV14
J gene: TRBJ1-2
CDR3 length: 15

CDR3 protein: CATSTGQGALGYGYTF
V gene: TRBV15
J gene: TRBJ1-2
CDR3 length: 16

CDR3 protein: CSVSSNYGYTF
V gene: TRBV29-1
J gene: TRBJ1-2
CDR3 length: 11

CDR3 protein: CASSEGQQENQPQHF
V gene: TRBV19
J gene: TRBJ1-5
CDR3 length: 15

CDR3 protein: CASSSSGSGANVLTF
V gene: TRBV5-1
J gene: TRBJ2-6
CDR3 length: 15

CDR3 protein: CASSPGTAGTDTQYF
V gene: TRBV27
J gene: TRBJ2-3
CDR3 length: 15

CDR3 protein: CSVLLRDRGSYEQYF
V gene: TRBV29-1
J gene: TRBJ2-7
CDR3 length: 15

CDR3 protein: CASTVAGLYNEQFF
V gene: TRBV28
J gene: TRBJ2-1
CDR3 length: 14

CDR3 protein: CASSTGTGNGYTF
V gene: TRBV27
J gene: TRBJ1-2
CDR3 length: 13

CDR3 protein: CAISEAGGPSGANVLTF
V gene: TRBV10-3
J gene: TRBJ2-6
CDR3 length: 17

CDR3 protein: CASSASPALAGANEQFF
V gene: TRBV9
J gene: TRBJ2-1
CDR3 length: 17